Listed below are T cell receptor beta chains from one sample, sequenced in a study of T cells after posttransplantation cyclophosphamide. Sequenced by immunoSEQ multiplex PCR; TCRdb stores in-frame clones only, minus some. In total the sample includes about 5,400 clones, none of them seen once. The sample consisted of PBMCs, taken around 350 days after allogeneic stem cell transplant with posttransplant cyclophosphamide. These receptors were collected from a male patient between 60 and 69 years old who received an allogeneic stem cell transplant from a related donor, was CMV-positive, and had acute GVHD only. The T cells may partly be graft donor cells. The CDR3 runs from the conserved cysteine through the conserved F or W. Fields, in order: clone size, J gene, D gene, V gene, CDR3 protein, CDR3 DNA. D genes are given only for firm matches. A row's size may be missing; if present it is once, few, many or a size class.

>many|TRBJ1-6|TRBD1|TRBV5-1
CASSYGQGESYNSPLHF
TGCGCCAGCAGCTACGGACAGGGGGAATCCTATAATTCACCCCTCCACTTT
>medium-sized|TRBJ2-7|-|TRBV7-2
CASSLDTGVEQYF
TGTGCCAGCAGCTTAGACACCGGAGTGGAGCAGTACTTC
>many|TRBJ2-7|-|TRBV1
CTSSQKGGAARNEQYF
TGCACCAGCAGCCAAAAAGGGGGGGCCGCTAGGAACGAGCAGTACTTC
>many|TRBJ1-1|TRBD1|TRBV6-5
CATQRLQGIPEAFF
TGTGCCACCCAACGATTACAGGGGATCCCTGAAGCTTTCTTT
>many|TRBJ2-7|TRBD2|TRBV10-3
CAIRGGGSSYEQYF
TGTGCCATCAGGGGCGGGGGTAGCTCCTACGAGCAGTACTTC
>many|TRBJ1-1|TRBD1|TRBV5-6
CASSQGAMGAFF
TGTGCCAGCAGTCAGGGGGCAATGGGAGCTTTCTTT
>many|TRBJ2-7|-|TRBV5-1
CASSWDNYEQYF
TGCGCCAGCAGCTGGGACAACTACGAGCAGTACTTC
>many|TRBJ1-1|-|TRBV5-4
CASSLYGRGNTEAFF
TGTGCCAGCAGCTTGTATGGCCGAGGGAACACTGAAGCTTTCTTT
>many|TRBJ1-4|-|TRBV6-6
CASGAGSTGEEKLFF
TGTGCCAGCGGTGCGGGATCGACGGGAGAGGAAAAACTGTTTTTT
>many|TRBJ2-3|-|TRBV5-1
CASSSQVSGSTDTQYF
TGCGCCAGCAGCTCACAAGTCTCGGGTAGCACAGATACGCAGTATTTT
>many|TRBJ1-1|-|TRBV19
CASSPRVDTEAFF
TGTGCCAGTAGTCCCAGGGTTGACACTGAAGCTTTCTTT
>many|TRBJ2-1|TRBD2|TRBV5-1
CASEVGTSGEQFF
TGCGCCAGCGAGGTCGGGACTAGCGGAGAGCAGTTCTTC
>many|TRBJ1-2|TRBD1|TRBV27
CASSFTDRAPGYTF
TGTGCCAGCAGTTTCACGGACAGGGCGCCTGGCTACACCTTC
>many|TRBJ2-1|TRBD2|TRBV6-1
CASSEYLAGGVEQFF
TGTGCCAGCAGTGAATATCTAGCGGGAGGGGTTGAGCAGTTCTTC
>many|TRBJ2-7|TRBD2|TRBV28
CASRVIGGVGEQYF
TGTGCCAGCAGGGTAATCGGGGGGGTCGGCGAGCAGTACTTC
>many|TRBJ1-1|-|TRBV7-9
CASSLVYREAFF
TGTGCCAGCAGCTTAGTTTACCGGGAAGCTTTCTTT
>many|TRBJ2-7|TRBD2|TRBV19
CASSTQLAVLPYEQYF
TGTGCCAGTAGTACCCAGCTAGCGGTACTACCCTACGAGCAGTACTTC
>large|TRBJ1-6|TRBD1|TRBV15
CATSRTGTGNSPLHF
TGTGCCACCAGCAGAACCGGGACAGGAAATTCACCCCTCCACTTT
>many|TRBJ2-7|-|TRBV7-2
CASSLGRRSYEQYF
TGTGCCAGCAGCTTAGGCAGGCGCTCCTACGAGCAGTACTTC
>many|TRBJ2-2|-|TRBV7-9
CASSFISIGELFF
TGTGCCAGCAGCTTCATTAGCATCGGGGAGCTGTTTTTT
>few|TRBJ2-2|TRBD1|TRBV9
CASSPRTGYTGELFF
TGTGCCAGCAGCCCTCGGACAGGGTACACCGGGGAGCTGTTTTTT
>many|TRBJ2-5|TRBD1|TRBV10-2
CASSRTGETQYF
TGCGCCAGCAGTAGGACAGGGGAGACCCAGTACTTC
>medium-sized|TRBJ2-1|-|TRBV19
CASSIPGRAGHNEQFF
TGTGCCAGTAGTATCCCGGGTCGGGCAGGGCACAATGAGCAGTTCTTC
>many|TRBJ1-2|-|TRBV28
CASSLTTGPWDYGYTF
TGTGCCAGCAGTTTAACCACAGGTCCTTGGGACTATGGCTACACCTTC
>medium-sized|TRBJ2-1|-|TRBV10-3
CAISDRDNSNEQFF
TGTGCCATCAGTGACAGGGACAATTCCAATGAGCAGTTCTTC
>many|TRBJ2-1|-|TRBV5-4
CASSLVGRRDNEQFF
TGTGCCAGCAGCTTGGTTGGGAGGAGAGACAATGAGCAGTTCTTC
>many|TRBJ1-4|TRBD1|TRBV5-1
CASSPRDRDNEKLFF
TGCGCCAGCAGCCCCCGGGACAGAGATAATGAAAAACTGTTTTTT
>-|TRBJ1-6|-|TRBV30
CACNRVSSYNSPLHF
TGTGCCTGTAACAGGGTTAGCTCCTATAATTCACCCCTCCACTTT
>many|TRBJ2-3|TRBD2|TRBV7-2
CASSHRSGGRADTQYF
TGTGCCAGCAGCCACCGTAGCGGGGGTCGGGCAGATACGCAGTATTTT
>many|TRBJ2-7|-|TRBV6-1
CASILTYEQYF
TGTGCCAGCATTTTAACCTACGAGCAGTACTTC
>many|TRBJ1-4|-|TRBV27
CASSRRQAIDEKLFF
TGTGCCAGCAGTCGGAGACAGGCCATCGATGAAAAACTGTTTTTT
>many|TRBJ2-3|TRBD1|TRBV7-3
CASSAMDRVTDTQYF
TGTGCCAGCAGCGCTATGGACAGGGTCACAGATACGCAGTATTTT
>medium-sized|TRBJ2-7|-|TRBV21-1
CASSSEVVRTSEKYEQYF
TGTGCCAGCAGCAGTGAAGTTGTTAGGACTAGCGAGAAATACGAGCAGTACTTC
>many|TRBJ2-5|-|TRBV28
CASSLYSGGGSQETQYF
TGTGCCAGCAGTTTATATAGTGGAGGGGGCTCCCAAGAGACCCAGTACTTC
>many|TRBJ1-2|-|TRBV6-6
CASSFLAGGASGYTF
TGTGCCAGCAGTTTTTTAGCGGGGGGCGCAAGTGGCTACACCTTC
>many|TRBJ2-7|-|TRBV30
CAWIPLGVRSEQYF
TGTGCCTGGATCCCTCTCGGGGTAAGGTCCGAGCAGTACTTC